This T cell receptor beta chain emerged from a study of blood T cells in healthy people across ages. A sample-barcoded 5' primer and a J-beta primer mix were used in a second PCR of roughly 7 to 11 cycles. Per-sample output comprised a minimum of 3 million paired-end reads containing CDR3. TCRdb processed the 5' RACE reads anew with MiXCR; each CDR3 protein has one entry. The table lists hundreds of thousands of distinct CDR3 sequences, roughly 34% of them singletons. The V gene's germline CDR1 is KGHDR and CDR2 SFDVKD. V gave up 0 bases and J gave up 6 bases, with 5 bases separating them. This CDR3 spans 13 amino acids. Peripheral blood, roughly 9.3 milliliters per donor, was collected.

The source is a man aged 18-30 years in good health. The chain combines TRBV24-1 with TRBJ2-1, with D uncertain. Specimen: blood. Here the CDR3 reads CATSDLHANEQFF. CDR3 nucleotide sequence: TGTGCCACCAGTGATTTGCATGCCAATGAGCAGTTCTTC.